This T cell receptor (beta chain) comes out of a study of blood T cell repertoires in COVID-19. Overall study: Sample material is recorded as cDNA or gDNA derived from T cells, B-cell-depleted T cells, or PBMCs.

Per the study methods: Amplifying reference gene primers gave estimates of nucleated cell counts. Clones were sequenced by immunoSEQ multiplex PCR, and TCRdb holds only the in-frame ones, with some missing. The V and J calls and clone size were taken over from that table, and D and trimming were inferred from the DNA. The sample holds 150,000 to 200,000 clones, about four fifths seen once. A single count supports this clone. Source material: peripheral blood. The TCR originated in a human donor in a cohort sampled during active COVID-19.

The CDR3, as DNA: TGTGCCAGCAGTTACTATCGCGCAGGGGGCTCCTACGAGCAGTACTTC. This codes for CASSYYRAGGSYEQYF. The V gene is TRBV6-2 or TRBV6-3, the J gene TRBJ2-7; TRBD1 matches 7 bases. Losses at the gene ends were 1 base for V and 0 bases for J; bases not matched to a gene: 6. The CDR3 consists of 16 residues. CDR1 is MNHEY and CDR2 is SVGEGT in the germline V gene.